This T cell receptor beta chain was sequenced for a study of Tregs in tolerant kidney transplant recipients. Trimming took 0 bases from V and 0 from J, leaving 7 bases between them. Germline CDR1 SGHKS, CDR2 YYEKEE (reference sequence). CDR3 length: 14 residues. Study conclusions and caveats: Biological reproducibility was not directly addressed in this study.

The data were produced by immunoSEQ multiplex PCR, yet TCRdb's version contains in-frame clones alone and is incomplete. The table has 46,000 or so clones, about 90% seen once. Comments on this clone: Antigen: not known.

The TCR comes from a human donor in good health. The genes are TRBV5-5 and TRBJ2-7; D is ambiguous. What was sequenced was Tregs from blood. The CDR3 is CASSLDSLSYEQYF. CDR3 coding DNA: TGTGCCAGCAGCTTGGACAGCCTCTCCTACGAGCAGTACTTC. Complete variable domain (other parts from reference TRBV5-5 and TRBJ2-7): DAGVTQSPTHLIKTRGQQVTLRCSPISGHKSVSWYQQVLGQGPQFIFQYYEKEERGRGNFPDRFSARQFPNYSSELNVNALLLGDSALYLCASSLDSLSYEQYFGPGTRLTVT.